This T cell receptor beta chain derives from a study of T cell responses to AZD1222 COVID-19 vaccine. Regarding the study as a whole: Clonal diversity may have been underestimated in mostly white British donors. Spike-specific TCR breadth and depth were elevated following two AZD1222 doses. Regions 160-218 and 743-854 held dominance among vaccine-associated CD4 TCRs, which spanned spike.

Comments on this clone: Its matching antigen is unknown.

Germline V gene sequence: CDR1 SQVTM, CDR2 ANQGSEA. The V gene lost 6 bases and the J gene lost 11 bases, with 19 bases spanning the gap. This CDR3 has 12 residues. TCRdb's copy holds only in-frame clones and misses some; the assay was immunoSEQ multiplex PCR. This table holds roughly 120,000 clones, 75% to 90% found once. The chain is built from TRBV29-1 and TRBJ1-1; perhaps TRBD1 as D (6 bases). The sequenced sample was peripheral blood, obtained 28 days after the second AZD1222 dose. The clonotype was recovered from an adult who received the AZD1222 COVID-19 vaccine. The CDR3 reads CSVLRGDTSAFF. The CDR3 nucleotides read TGCAGCGTCCTCAGGGGTGATACGTCGGCTTTCTTT.